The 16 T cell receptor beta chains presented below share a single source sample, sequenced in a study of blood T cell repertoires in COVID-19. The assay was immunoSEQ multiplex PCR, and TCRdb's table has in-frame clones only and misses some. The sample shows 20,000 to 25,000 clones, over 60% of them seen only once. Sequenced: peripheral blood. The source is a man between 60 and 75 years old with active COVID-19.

For the CDR3, the DNA is TGTGCCAGTAGTATCAGGGTATCCGAGACCCAGTACTTC. Its translation: CASSIRVSETQYF. The chain employs TRBV19 and TRBJ2-5, with TRBD1 as a possible D gene (5 bases). This CDR3 contains 13 residues. From germline, CDR1 is LNHDA and CDR2 SQIVND (reference sequence). V gave up 3 bases and J gave up 5 bases, with 10 bases separating them.

This chain's CDR3 is CASSAGLAGLYHEQFF. CDR3 in DNA: TGTGCCAGCAGCGCGGGACTAGCGGGACTTTACCATGAGCAGTTCTTC. The gene calls are TRBV2 and TRBJ2-1, with TRBD2 matching 13 bases. Germline values: CDR1 SNHLY, CDR2 FYNNEI. The CDR3 has 16 residues. Trimming took 6 bases from V and 8 from J; bases not matched to a gene: 10.

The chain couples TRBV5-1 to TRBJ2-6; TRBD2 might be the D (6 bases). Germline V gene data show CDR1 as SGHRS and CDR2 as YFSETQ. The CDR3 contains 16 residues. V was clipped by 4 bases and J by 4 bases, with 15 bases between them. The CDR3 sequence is CASSPGGGDGANVLTF. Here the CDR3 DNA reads TGCGCCAGCAGCCCCGGGGGAGGTGACGGGGCCAACGTCCTGACTTTC.

The CDR3 nucleotides read TGTGCCAGCAGTGACGAGGACAGGGGGCCCAATGAGCAGTTCTTC. Translation: CASSDEDRGPNEQFF. The chain joins TRBV6-6 to TRBJ2-1; TRBD1 matches at 11 bases. This CDR3 contains 15 residues. Unmatched junction bases numbered 6, after V lost 5 bases and J lost 6 bases. From germline, CDR1 is MNHNY and CDR2 SVGAGI (reference sequence).

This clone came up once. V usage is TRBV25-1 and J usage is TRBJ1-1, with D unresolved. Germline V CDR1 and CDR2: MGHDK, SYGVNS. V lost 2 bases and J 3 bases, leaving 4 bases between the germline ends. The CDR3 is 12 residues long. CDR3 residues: CASSEQDTEAFF. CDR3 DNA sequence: TGTGCCAGCAGTGAACAGGACACTGAAGCTTTCTTT.

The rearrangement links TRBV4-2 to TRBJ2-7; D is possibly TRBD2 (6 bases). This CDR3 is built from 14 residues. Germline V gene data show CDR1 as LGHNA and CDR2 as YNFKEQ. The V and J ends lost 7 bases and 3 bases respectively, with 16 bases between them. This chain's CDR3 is CASTTGGDLYEQYF. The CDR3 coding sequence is TGTGCCAGCACCACCGGGGGAGATCTCTACGAGCAGTACTTC.

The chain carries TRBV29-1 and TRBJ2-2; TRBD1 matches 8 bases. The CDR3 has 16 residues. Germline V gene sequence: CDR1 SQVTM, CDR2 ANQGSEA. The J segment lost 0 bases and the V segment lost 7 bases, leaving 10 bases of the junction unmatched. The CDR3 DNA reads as TGCAGCGCTGTCCTCCAGGGGGCCGCGAACACCGGGGAGCTGTTTTTT. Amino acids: CSAVLQGAANTGELFF.

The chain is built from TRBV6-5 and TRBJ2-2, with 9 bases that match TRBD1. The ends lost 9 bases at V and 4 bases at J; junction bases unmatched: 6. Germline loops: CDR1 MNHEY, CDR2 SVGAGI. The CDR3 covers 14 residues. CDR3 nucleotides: TGTGCCAGTCGGGGACAGGGCGGCACCGGGGAGCTGTTTTTT. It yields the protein CASRGQGGTGELFF.

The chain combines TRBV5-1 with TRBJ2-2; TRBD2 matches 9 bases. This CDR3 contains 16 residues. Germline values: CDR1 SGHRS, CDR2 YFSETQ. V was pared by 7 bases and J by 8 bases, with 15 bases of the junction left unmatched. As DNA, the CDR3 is TGCGCCAGCGGACCATTAGCGGGAGTGGAGGTGGGGGAGCTGTTTTTT. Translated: CASGPLAGVEVGELFF. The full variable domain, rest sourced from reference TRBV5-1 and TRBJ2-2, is KAGVTQTPRYLIKTRGQQVTLSCSPISGHRSVSWYQQTPGQGLQFLFEYFSETQRNKGNFPGRFSGRQFSNSRSEMNVSTLELGDSALYLCASGPLAGVEVGELFFGEGSRLTVL.

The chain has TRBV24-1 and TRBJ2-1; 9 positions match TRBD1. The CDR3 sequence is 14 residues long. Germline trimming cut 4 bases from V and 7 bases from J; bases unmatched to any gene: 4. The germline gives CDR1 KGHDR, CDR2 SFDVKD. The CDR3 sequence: CATSERTGENEQFF. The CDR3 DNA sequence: TGTGCCACCAGTGAGCGGACAGGGGAAAATGAGCAGTTCTTC.

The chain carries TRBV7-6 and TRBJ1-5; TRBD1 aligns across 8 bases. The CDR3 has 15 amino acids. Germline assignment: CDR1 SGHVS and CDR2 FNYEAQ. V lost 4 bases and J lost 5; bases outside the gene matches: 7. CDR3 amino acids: CASSSGTGMYQPQHF. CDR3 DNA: TGTGCCAGCAGCTCCGGGACAGGCATGTATCAGCCCCAGCATTTT.

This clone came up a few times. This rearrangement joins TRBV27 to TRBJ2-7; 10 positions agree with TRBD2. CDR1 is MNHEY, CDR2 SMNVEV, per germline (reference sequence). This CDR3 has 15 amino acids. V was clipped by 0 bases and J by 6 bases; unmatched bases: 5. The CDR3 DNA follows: TGTGCCAGCAGTTTATCCGCTAGCGGGAGAGGCGAGCAGTACTTC. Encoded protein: CASSLSASGRGEQYF.

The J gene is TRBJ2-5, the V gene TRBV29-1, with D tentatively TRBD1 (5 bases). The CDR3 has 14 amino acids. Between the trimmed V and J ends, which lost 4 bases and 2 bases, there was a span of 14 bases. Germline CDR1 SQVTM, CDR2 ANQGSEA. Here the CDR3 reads CSVAGPRSQETQYF. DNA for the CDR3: TGCAGCGTTGCAGGGCCTCGGAGTCAAGAGACCCAGTACTTC.

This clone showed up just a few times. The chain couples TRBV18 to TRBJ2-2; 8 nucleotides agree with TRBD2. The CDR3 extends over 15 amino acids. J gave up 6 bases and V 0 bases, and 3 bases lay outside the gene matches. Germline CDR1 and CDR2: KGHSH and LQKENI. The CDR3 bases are TGTGCCAGCTCACCACCTAGCGGGATTCCCGGGGAGCTGTTTTTT. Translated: CASSPPSGIPGELFF.

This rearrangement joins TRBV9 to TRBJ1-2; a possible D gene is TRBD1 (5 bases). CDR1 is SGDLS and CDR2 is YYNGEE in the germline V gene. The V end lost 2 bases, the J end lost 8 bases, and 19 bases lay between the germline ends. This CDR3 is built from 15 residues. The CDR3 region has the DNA TGTGCCAGCAGCGTCGGATCCGGGGCCGCGGGAGGCTACACCTTC. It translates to CASSVGSGAAGGYTF.

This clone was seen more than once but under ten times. The CDR3 DNA is TGTGCCAGCAGTTACTCGGCCACGAGGGACTATGGCTACACCTTC. Translating gives CASSYSATRDYGYTF. The genes are TRBV6-6 and TRBJ1-2; D is uncertain. Trimming pared 0 bases from V and 3 bases from J, leaving 11 bases between. The CDR3 is 15 amino acids. CDR1 and CDR2 from the germline V gene are MNHNY and SVGAGI (reference sequence).